These 26 T cell receptor beta chains were sequenced from one sample in a study of T cells after posttransplantation cyclophosphamide. Assay: immunoSEQ multiplex PCR; the TCRdb copy retains only in-frame clones and omits some. In the table there are some 15,000 clones, approximately 81% of which are singletons. Sampled 1 year posttransplant, controls received myeloablative marrow transplants, methotrexate and a calcineurin inhibitor. The sample here was PBMCs, taken roughly 470 days after allogeneic stem cell transplant with calcineurin inhibitor and methotrexate. The receptors shown here come from a male patient in his thirties who received an allogeneic stem cell transplant from an unrelated donor, was CMV-positive, and had acute and chronic GVHD. A subset of T cells may come from the graft donor.

In its sample, this clone is large. DNA for the CDR3: TGCGCCAGCAGTGAACCCGAGACTAGCGAAAATTACAATGAGCAGTTCTTC. It is translated as CASSEPETSENYNEQFF. The chain couples TRBV10-2 to TRBJ2-1, with TRBD2 matching 8 bases. The CDR3 extends over 17 amino acids. The V gene end was trimmed by 3 bases and the J gene end by 4 bases; junction bases not matched to a gene: 11. Germline CDR1 and CDR2: WSHSY and SAAADI.

The chain carries TRBV30 and TRBJ1-6; D remains ambiguous. Germline loops: CDR1 GTSNPN, CDR2 SVGIG (reference sequence). The CDR3 contains 11 residues. V was pared by 3 bases and J by 10 bases, with 7 bases between. The CDR3 nucleotides are TGTGCCTGGAGATTGGAGTCACCCCTCCACTTT. It is translated as CAWRLESPLHF.

This rearrangement joins TRBV18 to TRBJ1-4; D is perhaps TRBD1 (5 bases). The CDR3 is 13 residues long. The germline V gene encodes CDR1 KGHSH and CDR2 LQKENI. V shed 3 bases and J shed 7 bases, with 9 bases lying between them. CDR3 region: CASSPDRGEKLFF. In nucleotides, the CDR3 is TGTGCCAGCTCACCCGACAGAGGTGAAAAACTGTTTTTT. Based on the CDR3 plus reference TRBV18 and TRBJ1-4, the full variable domain is NAGVMQNPRHLVRRRGQEARLRCSPMKGHSHVYWYRQLPEEGLKFMVYLQKENIIDESGMPKERFSAEFPKEGPSILRIQQVVRGDSAAYFCASSPDRGEKLFFGSGTQLSVL.

CDR3 DNA: TGTGCCAGTAGCTGGGACAGACGAGGGACTGAAGCTTTCTTT. This codes for CASSWDRRGTEAFF. The genes are TRBV19 and TRBJ1-1; 7 bases agree with TRBD1. CDR3 length: 14 residues. J gave up 5 bases and V 6 bases, and 9 bases lay outside the gene matches. In germline, CDR1 is LNHDA, CDR2 SQIVND (reference sequence).

The chain has TRBV6-4 and TRBJ2-5; perhaps TRBD2 as D (7 bases). The CDR3 sequence is 17 residues long. CDR1 and CDR2 from the germline V gene are MRHNA and SNTAGT. V was shortened by 4 bases and J by 2 bases, with 20 bases between the two germline ends. The CDR3 region has the DNA TGTGCCAGCAGTGTAGGGGGGGCGCGGAGTAAACAAGAGACCCAGTACTTC. Translation gives CASSVGGARSKQETQYF.

In its sample, this clone was seen a few times. V gene TRBV6-6 combines with J gene TRBJ2-7; a possible D gene is TRBD1 (5 bases). The CDR3 covers 12 residues. Germline CDR1 and CDR2: MNHNY and SVGAGI (reference sequence). The ends were cut back, 0 bases at V and 6 bases at J, with 6 bases in the middle. CDR3 in DNA: TGTGCCAGCAGTTACTCGCAGGGCGAGCAGTACTTC. Translating it yields CASSYSQGEQYF.

The V gene is TRBV7-2, the J gene TRBJ2-7; 14 positions agree with TRBD2. V dropped 5 bases and J dropped 7; count of bases not matched to a gene: 13. The CDR3 runs 17 residues. Germline V gene sequence: CDR1 SGHTA, CDR2 FQGNSA. CDR3 region: CASSHSLTSGGALEQYF. CDR3 nucleotides: TGTGCCAGCAGCCATTCCCTGACTAGCGGGGGGGCACTGGAGCAGTACTTC.

V usage is TRBV9 and J usage is TRBJ2-3, with 13 positions matching TRBD2. Losses at the gene ends were 3 bases for V and 7 bases for J; bases not matched to a gene: 8. Germline V gene lookup returns CDR1 SGDLS and CDR2 YYNGEE. This CDR3 comprises 16 residues. CDR3 sequence (DNA): TGTGCCAGCAGCGACGGACTAGCGGGAGCGGCATATACGCAGTATTTT. The encoded protein is CASSDGLAGAAYTQYF.

The chain carries TRBV7-9 and TRBJ1-2; TRBD1 matches at 9 bases. The V segment lost 1 base and the J segment 7 bases; nucleotides outside the gene matches: 7. The V gene's germline CDR1 is SEHNR and CDR2 FQNEAQ (reference sequence). This CDR3 is 15 amino acids long. The chain's CDR3 is CASSLVSTGGSGYTF. DNA for the CDR3: TGTGCCAGCAGCTTAGTCTCCACAGGGGGCTCTGGCTACACCTTC.

This clone was found a few times. The rearrangement joins TRBV19 to TRBJ1-3; a possible D gene is TRBD1 (5 bases). V shed 5 bases and J shed 0 bases, with 17 bases lying between them. Germline lookup yields CDR1 LNHDA and CDR2 SQIVND (reference sequence). The CDR3 consists of 17 residues. The CDR3 DNA follows: TGTGCCAGTAGTCTCTCGTACAGGACACTCTCTGGAAACACCATATATTTT. It codes for CASSLSYRTLSGNTIYF. Variable domain in full (rest from reference TRBV19 and TRBJ1-3): DGGITQSPKYLFRKEGQNVTLSCEQNLNHDAMYWYRQDPGQGLRLIYYSQIVNDFQKGDIAEGYSVSREKKESFPLTVTSAQKNPTAFYLCASSLSYRTLSGNTIYFGEGSWLTVV.

This chain connects TRBV19 to TRBJ1-6; TRBD1 might be the D (6 bases). Germline values: CDR1 LNHDA, CDR2 SQIVND (reference sequence). Trimming took 0 bases from V and 8 from J, leaving 14 bases between them. This CDR3 is 16 amino acids long. CDR3 amino acids: CASSIDLRQVYSPLHF. Written as DNA, the CDR3 is TGTGCCAGTAGTATAGATCTCAGACAGGTCTATTCACCCCTCCACTTT.

The chain carries TRBV7-2 and TRBJ1-2, with 12 bases identical to TRBD1. The CDR3 extends over 17 amino acids. V lost 1 base to trimming and J lost 4 bases; unmatched junction nucleotides: 7. Looked up from germline, CDR1 is SGHTA and CDR2 is FQGNSA. The CDR3 here is CASSLVGTGGAGYGYTF. The CDR3 nucleotides are TGTGCCAGCAGCTTAGTTGGGACAGGGGGCGCCGGCTATGGCTACACCTTC.

J is TRBJ1-2 and V is TRBV7-2; tentative D call: TRBD1 (6 bases). CDR3 size: 14 residues. V was cut by 1 base and J by 4 bases, with 10 bases left in between. CDR1 and CDR2 from the germline V gene are SGHTA and FQGNSA. In nucleotides, the CDR3 is TGTGCCAGCAGCTTAGACCCAGGGGCCTATGGCTACACCTTC. It specifies CASSLDPGAYGYTF. The whole variable domain, remainder taken from reference TRBV7-2 and TRBJ1-2, is GAGVSQSPSNKVTEKGKDVELRCDPISGHTALYWYRQSLGQGLEFLIYFQGNSAPDKSGLPSDRFSAERTGGSVSTLTIQRTQQEDSAVYLCASSLDPGAYGYTFGSGTRLTVV.

This chain connects TRBV7-3 to TRBJ2-2; 9 bases are a match to TRBD2. The germline gives CDR1 SGHTA, CDR2 FQGTGA. The J segment lost 1 base and the V segment lost 8 bases, leaving 5 bases of the junction unmatched. CDR3 size: 15 residues. The DNA of the CDR3 is TGTGCCAGCGCCCTTAGCGGGAGGAACACCGGGGAGCTGTTTTTT. It yields the protein CASALSGRNTGELFF.

The chain joins TRBV7-8 to TRBJ1-1; possibly TRBD1 for D (6 bases). This CDR3 is built from 13 residues. The V gene lost 5 bases and the J gene lost 4 bases, with 11 bases spanning the gap. Germline values: CDR1 SGHVS, CDR2 FQNEAQ. CDR3 amino acids: CASSLQGSTEAFF. CDR3 bases: TGTGCCAGCAGCCTGCAGGGGAGCACTGAAGCTTTCTTT. Looking up the rest from reference TRBV7-8 and TRBJ1-1 gives the full variable domain: GAGVSQSPRYKVAKRGQDVALRCDPISGHVSLFWYQQALGQGPEFLTYFQNEAQLDKSGLPSDRFFAERPEGSVSTLKIQRTQQEDSAVYLCASSLQGSTEAFFGQGTRLTVV.

V gene TRBV5-5 combines with J gene TRBJ1-2; the D is unclear. Deletions cut 7 bases from V and 5 bases from J, with 18 bases between. The length of the CDR3 is 14 residues. Germline V CDR1 and CDR2: SGHKS, YYEKEE (reference sequence). DNA for the CDR3: TGTGCCAGCCCCCGCCGGGAATTGGGGTATGGCTACACCTTC. Translating it yields CASPRRELGYGYTF.

J is TRBJ2-5 and V is TRBV23-1, with D possibly being TRBD1 (6 bases). TRBV23-1 is an open reading frame whose function is uncertain. Trimming shortened V by 6 bases and J by 1 base, and 6 bases separated the two germline ends. The CDR3 is 12 residues long. The CDR3 region is CASRGGQETQYF. The CDR3 DNA reads TGCGCCAGCAGAGGGGGCCAAGAGACCCAGTACTTC.

The V gene is TRBV27, the J gene TRBJ2-3, with D possibly TRBD2 on 6 matching bases. CDR3 length: 14 residues. The V gene's germline CDR1 is MNHEY and CDR2 SMNVEV (reference sequence). The germline V and J ends were trimmed by 8 bases and 3 bases, with 15 bases remaining between them. The CDR3 nucleotides are TGTGCCAGCTCCTTTCAGACTAGTACAGATACGCAGTATTTT. It yields the protein CASSFQTSTDTQYF.

The chain employs TRBV7-8 and TRBJ2-5; 7 bases align to TRBD2. Germline CDR1 SGHVS, CDR2 FQNEAQ. The junction had 6 bases not matched to a gene; V was cut back by 5 bases and J by 3 bases. The CDR3 loop spans 14 amino acids. Here the CDR3 reads CASSLSLAEETQYF. For the CDR3, the DNA is TGTGCCAGCAGCCTCTCCCTAGCGGAAGAGACCCAGTACTTC.

This clone was seen only once. J is TRBJ1-2 and V is TRBV4-1; no definite D call. V lost 0 bases and J 3 bases, leaving 11 bases between the germline ends. Germline V gene sequence: CDR1 MGHRA, CDR2 YSYEKL. This CDR3 has 15 amino acids. Here the CDR3 DNA reads TGCGCCAGCAGCCAAGATCCCGGGGTTGACTATGGCTACACCTTC. It specifies CASSQDPGVDYGYTF.

The chain recombines TRBV11-3 with TRBJ2-7, with D perhaps TRBD2 (5 bases). Germline CDR1 and CDR2: SGHNT and YENEEA. V lost 3 bases and J lost 0, with 12 bases in between. The CDR3 is 15 amino acids. In nucleotides, the CDR3 is TGTGCCAGCAGCTTGGGAGTACGAAGCTCCTACGAGCAGTACTTC. Translated: CASSLGVRSSYEQYF.

The chain links TRBV5-6 to TRBJ1-2; D unclear. V was trimmed by 1 base and J by 5 bases, leaving 15 bases between them. The germline V gene encodes CDR1 SGHDT and CDR2 YYEEEE. The CDR3 is 15 residues long. The CDR3 sequence: CASSLSAGRGYGYTF. Written as DNA, the CDR3 is TGTGCCAGCAGCTTGTCCGCCGGGCGCGGGTATGGCTACACCTTC.

The rearrangement links TRBV9 to TRBJ2-5; 9 bases agree with TRBD2. J lost 5 bases, V lost 3 bases, and 5 bases had no gene match. The CDR3 length is 14 residues. Germline CDR1 SGDLS, CDR2 YYNGEE. The CDR3 region is CASSASSGEETQYF. In nucleotides, the CDR3 is TGTGCCAGCAGCGCCTCTAGCGGGGAGGAGACCCAGTACTTC.

The chain carries TRBV5-1 and TRBJ1-2; D may be TRBD1 (6 bases). This CDR3 is 16 amino acids long. V was pared by 4 bases and J by 8 bases, with 24 bases between. Germline CDR1 is SGHRS and CDR2 is YFSETQ. CDR3 amino acids: CASSLLTPGQETGYTF. CDR3 DNA: TGCGCCAGCAGCCTACTCACCCCGGGACAAGAAACGGGCTACACCTTC.

This clone appeared a single time. The V and J genes are TRBV5-1 and TRBJ1-2; TRBD1 matches 9 bases. The CDR3 extends over 15 amino acids. V dropped 1 base and J dropped 7; count of bases not matched to a gene: 8. Per germline, CDR1 SGHRS and CDR2 YFSETQ. Written as DNA, the CDR3 is TGCGCCAGCAGCTTGACAGGGGGCGAGGGCTCTGGCTACACCTTC. Protein product: CASSLTGGEGSGYTF.

DNA of the CDR3: TGTGCCAGCTCACCTATCCCCGCGACTTTACAGGGCCTGGTTCCAAACTATGGCTACACCTTC. Amino acids: CASSPIPATLQGLVPNYGYTF. The chain uses TRBV18 and TRBJ1-2; D may be TRBD1 (6 bases). This CDR3 is built from 21 residues. Trimming removed 3 bases at V and 2 bases at J, with 31 bases between. Germline CDR1 reads KGHSH; CDR2 reads LQKENI.